The sample holds a few counts of the clone carrying this T cell receptor (beta chain). The data are from a study of early T cells in non-severe SARS-CoV-2 infection. V dropped 6 bases and J dropped 4 bases, with 15 bases sitting between them. Per the germline V gene, CDR1 is SGHDN and CDR2 is FVKESK. This CDR3 has 14 residues. Attached unique molecular identifiers marked individual cDNA molecules. TCRdb re-called the 5' RACE reads with MiXCR, one entry per CDR3 protein. This table holds 32,000 or so distinct CDR3 sequences, 5% found once. This receptor was taken from an adult who was a healthcare worker with PCR-confirmed SARS-CoV-2 infection or an uninfected control (not recorded which). This chain links TRBV14 with TRBJ1-1; D is ambiguous. The sample taken for sequencing was whole blood. This chain's CDR3 is CASRPAGSGTEAFF. The CDR3 bases are TGTGCCAGCAGACCGGCGGGGAGTGGCACTGAAGCTTTCTTT.